Below, 26 T cell receptor beta chains from the same sample are listed, as sequenced in a study of technical replicates of blood from several donors (dated by TCRdb to between 2016 and 2019). Library preparation used the immunoSEQ multiplex PCR assay. This immuneACCESS table, as held by TCRdb, lists in-frame sequences with V and J called but not all clones. Of the missing ones, under half trace to an unresolved V gene in checked studies; the others have no known cause. The sample table shows tens of thousands of clones, and 90% to 95% are seen once. The ten largest make up roughly 0.37% of the sample. The material sequenced was T cells isolated from PBMCs. The receptor source for this set is a human donor in good health.

For the CDR3, the DNA is TGTGCCAGCCGCCGGGGAGAGACCCAGTACTTC. Amino acids: CASRRGETQYF. The chain links TRBV6-5 to TRBJ2-5, with a possible D match to TRBD2 (5 bases). CDR3 length: 11 residues. Germline values: CDR1 MNHEY, CDR2 SVGAGI. Trimming cost V 8 bases and J 4 bases, with 8 bases left between them.

This clone was recorded only once. This chain joins TRBV6-1 and TRBJ1-2; TRBD1 matches at 7 bases. CDR1 is MNHNS and CDR2 is SASEGT in the germline V gene. CDR3 size: 15 residues. V gave up 0 bases and J gave up 4 bases; unmatched junction bases: 5. The CDR3 DNA is TGTGCCAGCAGTGAAGCGGTCGGGACAGTCTATGGCTACACCTTC. Encoded protein: CASSEAVGTVYGYTF.

The chain combines TRBV5-8 with TRBJ2-1, with TRBD1 as a possible D gene (5 bases). The germline gives CDR1 SGHTS, CDR2 YDEGEE. The CDR3 length is 12 residues. Trimming left V 1 base short and J 8 bases short, with 7 bases between. The CDR3 sequence is CASSLWGDEQFF. The CDR3 bases are TGTGCCAGCAGCTTGTGGGGCGATGAGCAGTTCTTC.

The rearrangement links TRBV28 to TRBJ2-3, with D possibly matching TRBD1 (5 bases). The V gene lost 5 bases and the J gene lost 0 bases, with 15 bases spanning the gap. The CDR3 is made up of 16 amino acids. Per germline, CDR1 MDHEN and CDR2 SYDVKM. CDR3 sequence reads: CASSPWTPSSTDTQYF. The CDR3 DNA reads as TGTGCCAGCAGTCCTTGGACACCCTCTAGCACAGATACGCAGTATTTT.

This chain joins TRBV28 and TRBJ2-3; 8 bases match TRBD1. Per the germline V gene, CDR1 is MDHEN and CDR2 is SYDVKM. The CDR3 covers 13 residues. With 10 bases clipped from V and 7 bases from J, the junction kept 10 bases outside the gene matches. The CDR3: CAIQDRAANTQYF. DNA of the CDR3: TGTGCCATACAGGACAGGGCGGCAAATACGCAGTATTTT.

This chain uses TRBV5-8 with TRBJ1-5; D is ambiguous. This CDR3 has 15 amino acids. Germline V CDR1 and CDR2: SGHTS, YDEGEE. Trimming removed 0 bases from V and 2 bases from J, with 9 bases in between. The CDR3 sequence is CASSLATGGNQPQHF. In DNA form, the CDR3 reads TGTGCCAGCAGCTTGGCGACGGGTGGCAATCAGCCCCAGCATTTT.

The chain combines TRBV5-8 with TRBJ1-2; 7 bases map to TRBD1. The CDR3 extends over 15 amino acids. The junction had 6 bases not matched to a gene; V was cut back by 3 bases and J by 1 base. Germline CDR1 SGHTS, CDR2 YDEGEE. DNA of the CDR3: TGTGCCAGCAGCTACGGGACAGCCAATAACTATGGCTACACCTTC. Its translation: CASSYGTANNYGYTF.

This clone was detected once. The gene calls are TRBV29-1 and TRBJ2-1; D is perhaps TRBD2 (5 bases). With 7 bases removed from V and 4 bases from J, the gap between germline ends came to 14 bases. The CDR3 runs 13 residues. Germline CDR1 reads SQVTM; CDR2 reads ANQGSEA. CDR3 DNA: TGCAGCGGTCAGAGGGTAGAGTACAATGAGCAGTTCTTC. Protein sequence: CSGQRVEYNEQFF.

The V and J genes are TRBV4-2 and TRBJ2-7, with TRBD1 matching 11 bases. J gave up 5 bases and V 5 bases, and 14 bases lay outside the gene matches. Germline values: CDR1 LGHNA, CDR2 YNFKEQ. The CDR3 contains 17 residues. CDR3 loop: CASSERFLGQGAHEQYF. CDR3 nucleotide sequence: TGTGCCAGCAGCGAACGGTTCTTAGGACAGGGGGCTCACGAGCAGTACTTC.

The chain employs TRBV14 and TRBJ2-7, with 9 bases aligning to TRBD1. This CDR3 is 15 amino acids long. V lost 4 bases, J lost 5 bases, and 9 bases stayed unmatched. Germline-derived CDR1 and CDR2 are SGHDN and FVKESK. CDR3 loop: CASSLLQGARHEQYF. The CDR3 DNA reads TGTGCCAGCAGCCTCTTACAGGGGGCGCGCCACGAGCAGTACTTC.

The chain recombines TRBV6-5 with TRBJ2-5, with D possibly being TRBD1 (6 bases). Germline-derived CDR1 and CDR2 are MNHEY and SVGAGI. The CDR3 is 14 residues long. The germline V and J ends were trimmed by 6 bases and 2 bases, with 13 bases remaining between them. In DNA form, the CDR3 reads TGTGCCAGCAGCCAAAACAGGGTACAAGAGACCCAGTACTTC. Protein: CASSQNRVQETQYF.

In this sample, this clone turned up once. The J gene is TRBJ2-1, the V gene TRBV4-3; 9 nucleotides agree with TRBD1. The CDR3 contains 15 residues. After removal of 0 bases from V and 10 bases from J, the junction contained 7 bases not matched to a gene. The germline gives CDR1 LGHNA, CDR2 YSLEER. The CDR3 loop is CASSQETGGGLEQFF. The CDR3 coding sequence is TGCGCCAGCAGCCAAGAGACAGGGGGTGGACTCGAGCAGTTCTTC.

The CDR3 protein is CASSPYREIRDGYTF. CDR3 coding DNA: TGTGCCAGCAGTCCATACAGGGAGATTAGGGATGGCTACACCTTC. The J gene is TRBJ1-2, the V gene TRBV27; D is possibly TRBD1 (6 bases). The CDR3 spans 15 residues. V was clipped by 5 bases and J by 6 bases, with 19 bases between them. Germline-derived CDR1 and CDR2 are MNHEY and SMNVEV (reference sequence).

This clone was seen a handful of times. The V gene is TRBV11-3, the J gene TRBJ2-5; D may be TRBD1 (6 bases). This CDR3 contains 14 residues. Trimming pared 1 base from V and 5 bases from J, leaving 11 bases between. The germline V gene encodes CDR1 SGHNT and CDR2 YENEEA. CDR3 in amino acids: CASSLGRGSETQYF. The CDR3 DNA follows: TGTGCCAGCAGCTTAGGCAGGGGATCGGAGACCCAGTACTTC. The full variable domain, completed using reference TRBV11-3 and TRBJ2-5, is EAGVVQSPRYKIIEKKQPVAFWCNPISGHNTLYWYLQNLGQGPELLIRYENEEAVDDSQLPKDRFSAERLKGVDSTLKIQPAELGDSAVYLCASSLGRGSETQYFGPGTRLLVL.

V gene TRBV19 combines with J gene TRBJ2-7; perhaps TRBD2 as D (5 bases). There are 16 residues in the CDR3. Germline CDR1 LNHDA, CDR2 SQIVND (reference sequence). Deletions cut 1 base from V and 0 bases from J, with 13 bases between. The CDR3 DNA sequence: TGTGCCAGTAGTATAGTAGGAGGCGGTTCCTCCTACGAGCAGTACTTC. It encodes CASSIVGGGSSYEQYF.

This chain's CDR3 is CASSLRGGLVGAPGYTF. Here the CDR3 DNA reads TGTGCCAGCAGCTTAAGAGGCGGGCTGGTGGGGGCCCCTGGCTACACCTTC. The chain is built from TRBV7-3 and TRBJ1-2; D is perhaps TRBD1 (6 bases). The CDR3 spans 17 residues. The germline V and J ends were trimmed by 1 base and 7 bases, with 22 bases remaining between them. The germline V gene has CDR1 SGHTA and CDR2 FQGTGA.

This sequence joins TRBV7-8 and TRBJ2-2; weak D call: TRBD1 (6 bases). The germline V gene has CDR1 SGHVS and CDR2 FQNEAQ. The CDR3 loop spans 16 amino acids. Trimming took off 9 bases at V and 5 bases at J, with 22 bases between the two ends. CDR3 sequence (DNA): TGTGCCAGTGTAAAGGGCAGGGGAATAGGGACCGGGGAGCTGTTTTTT. Its protein is CASVKGRGIGTGELFF.

V and J are TRBV11-3 and TRBJ2-7; 13 bases are a match to TRBD2. Germline CDR1 SGHNT, CDR2 YENEEA. This CDR3 spans 18 amino acids. With 4 bases clipped from V and 5 bases from J, the junction kept 14 bases outside the gene matches. The CDR3 protein is CASSSVKDRTSGSNEQYF. The CDR3 DNA reads TGTGCCAGCAGCTCGGTCAAGGACAGGACTAGCGGGAGTAACGAGCAGTACTTC.

V is TRBV28 and J is TRBJ2-7; weak D call: TRBD2 (6 bases). Germline CDR1 MDHEN, CDR2 SYDVKM. The CDR3 consists of 12 residues. The ends were cut back, 7 bases at V and 3 bases at J, with 10 bases in the middle. For the CDR3, the DNA is TGTGCCAGCACCCGGGAGAGCTACGAGCAGTACTTC. It translates to CASTRESYEQYF.

Of note for this clone: One end of the junction varies from germline; a read error may be responsible. The chain is built from TRBV20-1 and TRBJ1-1; 7 nucleotides line up with TRBD1. Germline lookup yields CDR1 DFQATT and CDR2 SNEGSKA (reference sequence). CDR3 length equals 11 residues. The DNA for the CDR3 is TGCAGTGCTAGAGAGACAGGGCATATCTCCTTT. Protein sequence: CSARETGHISF.

This clone is a singleton in its sample. This chain uses TRBV2 with TRBJ1-3, with D perhaps TRBD1 (6 bases). Germline CDR1 and CDR2: SNHLY and FYNNEI. Between the trimmed V and J ends, which lost 5 bases and 2 bases, there was a span of 16 bases. The CDR3 totals 16 residues. CDR3 amino acids: CASSPFGGLAGNTIYF. In DNA form, the CDR3 reads TGTGCCAGCAGTCCTTTCGGGGGGCTAGCTGGAAACACCATATATTTT.

V is TRBV11-2 and J is TRBJ2-1; D unclear. The germline V and J ends were trimmed by 5 bases and 3 bases, with 14 bases remaining between them. Per germline, CDR1 SGHAT and CDR2 FQNNGV. The CDR3 is made up of 15 amino acids. The CDR3: CASSRQGGNYNEQFF. CDR3 sequence (DNA): TGTGCCAGCAGCCGGCAAGGCGGAAACTACAATGAGCAGTTCTTC.

V gene TRBV19 combines with J gene TRBJ1-5; 7 bases map to TRBD1. Germline lookup yields CDR1 LNHDA and CDR2 SQIVND (reference sequence). The CDR3 runs 16 residues. The V segment lost 6 bases and the J segment 7 bases; nucleotides outside the gene matches: 15. This CDR3 is CASREINDRVRQPQHF. The CDR3 DNA is TGTGCCAGTAGGGAAATCAACGACAGGGTCCGGCAGCCCCAGCATTTT.

The genes are TRBV5-4 and TRBJ1-2; 7 nucleotides agree with TRBD1. Germline V gene lookup returns CDR1 SGHNT and CDR2 YYREEE (reference sequence). This CDR3 is 14 amino acids long. The trim removed 4 bases at V and 0 bases at J, leaving 3 bases unmatched. The CDR3 DNA sequence: TGTGCCAGCAGCACTGGGACAGCTAACTATGGCTACACCTTC. It is translated as CASSTGTANYGYTF.

The count of this clone is one. In DNA form, the CDR3 reads TGTGCCAGCAGCACGACGGACTCGACCTACGAGCAGTACTTC. As protein: CASSTTDSTYEQYF. V is TRBV13 and J is TRBJ2-7; possibly TRBD2 for D (5 bases). Germline CDR1 and CDR2: PRHDT and FYEKMQ (reference sequence). This CDR3 spans 14 amino acids. The V end lost 5 bases, the J end lost 2 bases, and 13 bases lay between the germline ends.

For the CDR3, the DNA is TGCGCCAGCAGGGAACAGCCCCAAGAGACCCAGTACTTC. It specifies CASREQPQETQYF. The chain recombines TRBV5-1 with TRBJ2-5; D is unresolved. Per germline, CDR1 SGHRS and CDR2 YFSETQ. V gave up 5 bases and J gave up 1 base, with 9 bases separating them. The CDR3 totals 13 residues.